The 24 T cell receptor beta chains below come from one sample, sequenced in a study of cytomegalovirus exposure and HLA in healthy donors. 60 Vbeta and 13 Jbeta primers were used in PCR. The table came from immunoSEQ multiplex PCR; TCRdb's copy has only in-frame clones and leaves some out. Altogether approximately 170,000 clones are present, roughly four fifths being singletons, with the ten largest covering roughly 1.6%. Sequenced material: PBMCs. All receptors derive from a man between 40 and 49 years old in good health and CMV-seronegative.

The chain uses TRBV15 and TRBJ2-3, with D perhaps matching TRBD2 (6 bases). V was cut by 3 bases and J by 5 bases, with 6 bases left in between. The CDR3 length is 12 residues. CDR1 LNHNV and CDR2 YYDKDF come from the germline V gene (reference sequence). CDR3 sequence (DNA): TGTGCCACCAGCAGGGAGGGAGATACGCAGTATTTT. As protein: CATSREGDTQYF.

J is TRBJ1-1 and V is TRBV6-5; 7 bases line up with TRBD1. Germline assignment: CDR1 MNHEY and CDR2 SVGAGI. After removal of 3 bases from V and 3 bases from J, the junction contained 10 bases not matched to a gene. There are 16 residues in the CDR3. CDR3: CASSYLSGGRDTEAFF. CDR3 DNA: TGTGCCAGCAGTTATTTGTCAGGGGGTAGGGACACTGAAGCTTTCTTT.

The CDR3, as DNA: TGTGCCAGCAGTCCCACGGGGGGGTGGACTGAAGCTTTCTTT. It translates to CASSPTGGWTEAFF. The rearrangement uses TRBV27 and TRBJ1-1, with a possible D match to TRBD1 (5 bases). V lost 5 bases and J lost 5, with 15 bases in between. The CDR3 is made up of 14 amino acids. Per germline, CDR1 MNHEY and CDR2 SMNVEV (reference sequence).

This chain uses TRBV2 with TRBJ2-7, with 8 bases that match TRBD2. Germline values: CDR1 SNHLY, CDR2 FYNNEI. The junction had 7 bases not matched to a gene; V was cut back by 7 bases and J by 11 bases. This CDR3 spans 11 amino acids. The CDR3 DNA is TGTGCCAGCAAGGTGACGGGAGGGGAGTACGTC. Residues: CASKVTGGEYV.

This chain connects TRBV11-2 to TRBJ1-2, with D maybe TRBD1 (5 bases). Per germline, CDR1 SGHAT and CDR2 FQNNGV. The V end was cut by 1 base, the J end by 3 bases, with 12 bases between. The CDR3 is 15 residues long. The CDR3 DNA sequence: TGTGCCAGCAGCTTAGGTCCAGGAGGGGACTATGGCTACACCTTC. Translating gives CASSLGPGGDYGYTF.

The J gene is TRBJ1-2, the V gene TRBV28, with 8 nucleotides matching TRBD1. Germline V gene sequence: CDR1 MDHEN, CDR2 SYDVKM. The CDR3 is 15 residues long. J was trimmed by 4 bases and V by 2 bases; bases with no gene match: 6. CDR3 protein: CASSLGDRGLYGYTF. The CDR3 DNA follows: TGTGCCAGCAGTTTAGGAGACAGGGGCCTCTATGGCTACACCTTC.

The rearrangement joins TRBV27 to TRBJ1-4; 9 bases are shared with TRBD1. CDR1 and CDR2 from the germline V gene are MNHEY and SMNVEV (reference sequence). V shed 5 bases, J shed 6 bases, and the junction held 7 bases outside the gene matches. This CDR3 is built from 15 residues. The CDR3 loop is CASSPSGTGYEKLFF. CDR3 coding DNA: TGTGCCAGCAGTCCGTCCGGGACAGGGTATGAAAAACTGTTTTTT.

The chain couples TRBV7-3 to TRBJ1-6; TRBD1 aligns across 8 bases. V was pared by 3 bases and J by 10 bases, with 2 bases of the junction left unmatched. Germline-derived CDR1 and CDR2 are SGHTA and FQGTGA. The CDR3 loop spans 13 amino acids. As DNA, the CDR3 is TGTGCCAGCAGCTTGGACAGGGAGTCACCCCTCCACTTT. As protein: CASSLDRESPLHF.

The gene calls are TRBV5-1 and TRBJ1-1; D remains ambiguous. The germline CDR1 and CDR2 sequences are SGHRS and YFSETQ. The CDR3 extends over 16 amino acids. V gave up 4 bases and J gave up 0 bases, with 16 bases separating them. Here the CDR3 DNA reads TGCGCCAGCAGCCTGGGCCGAGGGCCAATGAACACTGAAGCTTTCTTT. Translation gives CASSLGRGPMNTEAFF. Using reference TRBV5-1 and TRBJ1-1 for the parts outside the CDR3, the full variable domain is KAGVTQTPRYLIKTRGQQVTLSCSPISGHRSVSWYQQTPGQGLQFLFEYFSETQRNKGNFPGRFSGRQFSNSRSEMNVSTLELGDSALYLCASSLGRGPMNTEAFFGQGTRLTVV.

The V and J genes are TRBV5-6 and TRBJ2-3, with TRBD1 matching 9 bases. The CDR3 extends over 16 amino acids. From germline, CDR1 is SGHDT and CDR2 YYEEEE. Losses at the gene ends were 2 bases for V and 6 bases for J; bases not matched to a gene: 10. CDR3: CASSFKQQGARDTQYF. The CDR3 DNA is TGTGCCAGCAGCTTTAAACAACAGGGGGCTAGGGATACGCAGTATTTT. The full variable domain, in which reference TRBV5-6 and TRBJ2-3 provide the parts outside the CDR3, is DAGVTQSPTHLIKTRGQQVTLRCSPKSGHDTVSWYQQALGQGPQFIFQYYEEEERQRGNFPDRFSGHQFPNYSSELNVNALLLGDSALYLCASSFKQQGARDTQYFGPGTRLTVL.

This chain connects TRBV5-4 to TRBJ2-7; D is perhaps TRBD1 (6 bases). The CDR3 runs to 16 residues. The V end was cut by 0 bases, the J end by 2 bases, with 15 bases between. Germline V gives CDR1 SGHNT, CDR2 YYREEE (reference sequence). The CDR3 reads CASSLGTGSPPYEQYF. CDR3 sequence (DNA): TGTGCCAGCAGCTTGGGCACAGGGTCTCCCCCCTACGAGCAGTACTTC.

The chain links TRBV7-2 to TRBJ2-7, with D tentatively TRBD2 (6 bases). Trimming took off 5 bases at V and 2 bases at J, with 13 bases between the two ends. From germline, CDR1 is SGHTA and CDR2 FQGNSA. The CDR3 is 14 amino acids. The CDR3 region has the DNA TGTGCCAGCAGCCCCGGGACTCGTACCTACGAGCAGTACGTC. Amino acid sequence: CASSPGTRTYEQYV.

The V and J genes are TRBV5-8 and TRBJ2-2; the D is unclear. The V gene lost 0 bases and the J gene lost 0 bases, with 9 bases spanning the gap. Germline V gene sequence: CDR1 SGHTS, CDR2 YDEGEE. The length of the CDR3 is 16 residues. The CDR3 DNA is TGTGCCAGCAGCTTGGTATCTCAGGCGAACACCGGGGAGCTGTTTTTT. It translates to CASSLVSQANTGELFF.

This rearrangement joins TRBV5-1 to TRBJ2-5; D is perhaps TRBD1 (6 bases). The CDR3 length is 15 residues. Germline CDR1 reads SGHRS; CDR2 reads YFSETQ. The V and J ends lost 0 bases and 3 bases respectively, with 12 bases between them. In DNA, the CDR3 is TGCGCCAGCAGCTTGGTGGTAACAGGGAAAGAGACCCAGTACTTC. It codes for CASSLVVTGKETQYF.

The CDR3 spells CASSLVPGLNYEQYF. As DNA, the CDR3 is TGTGCCAGCAGCTTAGTTCCGGGACTTAACTACGAGCAGTACTTC. The chain is built from TRBV7-2 and TRBJ2-7, with D possibly TRBD2 on 6 matching bases. This CDR3 has 15 residues. V shed 1 base and J shed 3 bases, with 13 bases lying between them. Germline CDR1 is SGHTA and CDR2 is FQGNSA.

This chain connects TRBV15 to TRBJ2-5; a weak D match, TRBD2 (5 bases). This CDR3 is built from 16 residues. Germline-derived CDR1 and CDR2 are LNHNV and YYDKDF (reference sequence). Trimming shortened V by 3 bases and J by 7 bases, and 21 bases separated the two germline ends. As DNA, the CDR3 is TGTGCCACCAGCAGTCTAAGAGAGGCGGACTTCGGGACCCAGTACTTC. Residues: CATSSLREADFGTQYF.

The chain carries TRBV6-5 and TRBJ1-1, with D possibly TRBD1 on 6 matching bases. The CDR3 runs to 14 residues. V was clipped by 4 bases and J by 4 bases, with 13 bases between them. Germline CDR1 MNHEY, CDR2 SVGAGI. In DNA form, the CDR3 reads TGTGCCAGCAGTTCACCCTCAGGGGCCACTGAAGCTTTCTTT. Translating it yields CASSSPSGATEAFF.

The chain couples TRBV28 to TRBJ2-7, with TRBD2 as a possible D gene (7 bases). The germline V gene encodes CDR1 MDHEN and CDR2 SYDVKM. V was shortened by 3 bases and J by 4 bases, with 10 bases between the two germline ends. The CDR3 has 13 residues. CDR3 residues: CASSFRGGYEQYF. The CDR3 DNA reads as TGTGCCAGCAGTTTTAGGGGGGGATACGAGCAGTACTTC.

For this clone: Germline and junction disagree at one end, which may indicate a read error. The rearrangement joins TRBV2 to TRBJ2-6; tentatively, D is TRBD1 (5 bases). Per germline, CDR1 SNHLY and CDR2 FYNNEI. This CDR3 is built from 16 residues. The CDR3 DNA sequence: TGTGCCAGCAGCACCGGAAGGGGATCTGGGGCCAACGGCCTGACTTTC. Encoded protein: CASSTGRGSGANGLTF.

The genes are TRBV6-6 and TRBJ2-7; 8 bases line up with TRBD2. The CDR3 covers 13 residues. Germline-derived CDR1 and CDR2 are MNHNY and SVGAGI (reference sequence). Trimming took 5 bases from V and 3 from J; bases not matched to a gene: 3. The CDR3 bases are TGTGCCAGCAGTCGACTAGCGAGCTACGAGCAGTACTTC. Translated, it gives CASSRLASYEQYF.

The V and J genes are TRBV27 and TRBJ2-3, with a tentative D call TRBD2 (5 bases). The CDR3 length is 13 residues. The germline V gene encodes CDR1 MNHEY and CDR2 SMNVEV (reference sequence). V lost 1 base and J lost 5, with 7 bases in between. CDR3 loop: CASSLYRGDTQYF. CDR3 coding DNA: TGTGCCAGCAGTTTATATCGGGGAGATACGCAGTATTTT.

In this sample, this clone turned up once. The V call is TRBV14, the J call TRBJ2-5; possibly TRBD2 for D (7 bases). CDR1 SGHDN and CDR2 FVKESK come from the germline V gene. V was shortened by 1 base and J by 2 bases, with 14 bases between the two germline ends. The CDR3 covers 16 residues. In DNA form, the CDR3 reads TGTGCCAGCAGCCAAGGAGAGGGGGGGGATCAAGAGACCCAGTACTTC. This sequence encodes CASSQGEGGDQETQYF.

The gene calls are TRBV5-1 and TRBJ1-2; D uncertain. The CDR3 covers 15 residues. CDR1 is SGHRS, CDR2 YFSETQ, per germline. Trimming removed 5 bases from V and 2 bases from J, with 16 bases in between. In nucleotides, the CDR3 is TGCGCCAGCAGTCCCGTTGGGGAGGGCAACTATGGCTACACCTTC. This sequence encodes CASSPVGEGNYGYTF.

The chain joins TRBV6-6 to TRBJ1-1; TRBD1 might be the D (5 bases). Germline V gene sequence: CDR1 MNHNY, CDR2 SVGAGI (reference sequence). Trimming took off 4 bases at V and 1 base at J, with 10 bases between the two ends. The CDR3 runs to 14 residues. The CDR3 loop reads CASSSTDKNTEAFF. The CDR3 DNA sequence: TGTGCCAGCAGTTCGACGGACAAGAACACTGAAGCTTTCTTT.